The T cell receptor (beta chain) described here comes from a study of blood T cell repertoires in COVID-19. Overall study: The United States, Italy and Spain provided the acute and convalescent COVID-19 samples.

Per the original data handling: Estimation of nucleated cell counts relied on the amplification of reference gene primers. The protocol was immunoSEQ multiplex PCR, while the TCRdb copy is restricted to in-frame clones and leaves out a portion. V and J calls and clone size are copied from that table; D and trimming were computed from the DNA. This table has tens of thousands of clones, 75% to 85% appearing once. The CDR3 loop spans 12 amino acids. CDR1 is ENHRY and CDR2 is SYGVKD in the germline V gene. The V end was cut by 4 bases, the J end by 4 bases, with 7 bases between. What was sequenced was peripheral blood. The gene calls are TRBV10-3 and TRBJ1-1; maybe TRBD1 (5 bases). The sequence was collected from a woman in her seventies with acute or convalescent COVID-19. The CDR3 DNA follows: TGTGCCATCAGTGTGGGGGGCACTGAAGCTTTCTTT. Translating it yields CAISVGGTEAFF.